This T cell receptor (beta chain) was obtained from a study of shared clonotypes between healthy human individuals. CDR1 MNHNY and CDR2 SVGAGI come from the germline V gene (reference sequence). V was trimmed by 5 bases and J by 1 base, leaving 8 bases between them. This CDR3 contains 13 residues. Adult donors, all healthy and HIV-negative, had no recent acute infections or vaccinations. Every donor, a Caucasian adult, lived in Nashville, Tennessee. CD4+ cells yielded CD45RA+ naive and CD45RA-negative memory subsets. Methods used by the authors: Filtering differed since immunoSEQ provided only junctions, with no quality scores. Using immunoSEQ multiplex PCR, the repertoire was profiled, and TCRdb retains in-frame clones only, with some absent. D and trimming were read from the DNA, whereas the V and J calls and clone size are those reported in that table. The data contain roughly 1,000,000 clones, about four fifths of them singletons.

The gene calls are TRBV6-6 and TRBJ1-1; D is unresolved. Sequencing used memory CD4+ T cells from PBMCs. Sample subset: CD45RA-negative fraction. This clonotype was obtained from a young man in good health. Some clones in this sample may be carry-over from other donors' samples. The CDR3 nucleotides read TGTGCCAGCAGTCGTTCAAAGAACACTGAAGCTTTCTTT. Its translation: CASSRSKNTEAFF.